This TCR beta chain was captured in a study of blood T cell repertoires in COVID-19 (TCRdb year 2020). Regarding the research as a whole: The collaborator samples originated in the United States, Italy and Spain and spanned the acute and convalescent phases of COVID-19. The prospective study material was composed of cDNA or gDNA derived from T cells, B-cell-depleted T cells, or PBMCs. The sample metadata nearly always contained a de-identified subject ID, COVID-19 status, age in years and sex. Samples came from the ongoing ImmuneRACE study (first 160 participants) plus 1,254 subjects from 6 global collaborators. The dataset comprised deeply sampled blood TCRbeta repertoires from subjects exposed to, actively infected with, or recovered from COVID-19. The repertoires were released in a freely available public database intended as a resource for research on the immune response to SARS-CoV-2. Where available, HLA class I and class II types were taken from metadata supplied by the sample provider and were not determined by assay-based typing. General findings and caveats noted by the study authors: Clinical and demographic metadata were provided uncurated, with the amount varying by source and participant.

TCRbeta CDR3 regions were amplified from genomic DNA using the immunoSEQ Assay, a bias-controlled multiplex PCR. The original methods were these. Within the assay, amplification of reference gene primers was used to estimate how many nucleated cells each sample contained. To quantify the absolute abundance of each unique TCRbeta CDR3 rearrangement, sequence reads were collapsed and filtered. For each sample, productive Simpson clonality was calculated as the square root of Simpson's diversity index across productive rearrangements. TCRdb retrieved this table from immuneACCESS and kept in-frame rearrangements only. Not all clones are present; in checked studies, unresolved V genes account for under half, and no reason is known for the remainder. V, J and clone size are those of that table, while D and trimming were read from the DNA. The table for this sample lists about 180,000 clones; more than 85% of them were counted only once. Approximately 0.62% of the sample belongs to the ten largest clones.

At one collaborating source in Seattle, patients were enrolled during active infection and were followed longitudinally through the course of disease. The collaborating institutions used their own protocols to collect whole blood in K2EDTA tubes. For TCRbeta analysis, collaborator samples were shipped as frozen whole blood, as isolated PBMCs, or as DNA extracted from either sample type. Spanning cysteine to phenylalanine, the CDR3 consists of 17 amino acids. Only the CDR3 DNA stays, 51 bases, in frame from base 1. The germline V gene (reference sequence) specifies LNHDA as CDR1 and SQIVND as CDR2. V sheds 5 bases and J sheds 0 bases, leaving 17 bases between their ends. A remark on this clone: What this receptor recognizes is not known. No quality values exist for individual bases; no much larger clone is one base distant.

Material for sequencing was peripheral blood. The clonotype was recovered from a man aged 60 to 69 with COVID-19, enrolled during active disease. The chain is assembled from TRBV19 and TRBJ1-5; a confident D gene designation cannot be given. The CDR3 here reads CASSFYRQFDSNQPQHF. The DNA sequence is given as TGTGCCAGTAGTTTCTACCGACAATTTGATAGCAATCAGCCCCAGCATTTT.